Below are 24 T cell receptor beta chains sequenced from a single sample in a study of beta chain features in type 1 diabetes. cDNA synthesis used the whole RNA isolate, giving expressed TCRB sequences. Assay: immunoSEQ multiplex PCR; the TCRdb copy retains only in-frame clones and omits some. The table lists some 900,000 clones, roughly a sixth of them singletons. Sequenced: naive CD4+ T cells from blood. The receptor set was obtained from a woman aged 18-30 years in good health.

The genes are TRBV7-2 and TRBJ2-5; 7 bases line up with TRBD1. Germline V gives CDR1 SGHTA, CDR2 FQGNSA. The CDR3 is 14 amino acids. Trimming took 3 bases from V and 5 from J; bases not matched to a gene: 6. CDR3 nucleotide sequence: TGTGCCAGCAGCTTCCGGAACAGGGGTGAGACCCAGTACTTC. Translation: CASSFRNRGETQYF.

To note about this clone: At one of its ends the junction is not consistent with the germline gene, which may arise from a read error. V and J are TRBV6-5 and TRBJ1-5; 8 bases align to TRBD1. Germline CDR1 reads MNHEY; CDR2 reads SVGAGI. CDR3 length: 13 amino acids. The DNA for the CDR3 is TGTGCCCGCAGGCACAGGGGGGATCAGCCCCAGCATTTT. It yields the protein CARRHRGDQPQHF.

This clone was observed a handful of times. V usage is TRBV7-2 and J usage is TRBJ2-2, with 9 bases fitting TRBD1. The germline V gene encodes CDR1 SGHTA and CDR2 FQGNSA. CDR3 length: 16 residues. V gave up 3 bases and J gave up 7 bases; unmatched junction bases: 9. The CDR3 loop is CASSLVTGGGNGELFF. The CDR3 region has the DNA TGTGCCAGCAGCTTGGTAACAGGGGGCGGTAACGGGGAGCTGTTTTTT.

The CDR3 loop is CASSQGSGNTGELFF. Here the CDR3 DNA reads TGTGCCAGCAGCCAAGGTAGCGGGAACACCGGGGAGCTGTTTTTT. The chain links TRBV4-2 to TRBJ2-2, with D perhaps matching TRBD2 (6 bases). The CDR3 loop spans 15 amino acids. V lost 1 base and J 1 base, leaving 7 bases between the germline ends. In germline, CDR1 is LGHNA, CDR2 YNFKEQ.

This clone has a handful of counts. The rearrangement joins TRBV7-2 to TRBJ2-7, with 16 bases aligning to TRBD2. Germline CDR1 is SGHTA and CDR2 is FQGNSA. The CDR3 has 17 residues. V lost 1 base to trimming and J lost 6 bases; unmatched junction nucleotides: 6. Here the CDR3 DNA reads TGTGCCAGCAGCTTAGATGGGACTAGCGGGAGGGGGCGCGAGCAGTACTTC. It specifies CASSLDGTSGRGREQYF.

Only a few counts were recorded for this clone. This chain connects TRBV29-1 to TRBJ2-3, with a possible D match to TRBD1 (6 bases). Germline V lookup: CDR1 SQVTM, CDR2 ANQGSEA. V lost 4 bases to trimming and J lost 4 bases, with 9 bases between them. The CDR3 consists of 12 residues. The chain's CDR3 is CSVAWGPDTQYF. The DNA for the CDR3 is TGCAGCGTTGCGTGGGGGCCAGATACGCAGTATTTT.

This clone was detected only a few times. The rearrangement joins TRBV5-1 to TRBJ2-2; D not resolved. The V and J ends lost 4 bases and 2 bases respectively, with 12 bases between them. The CDR3 is made up of 15 amino acids. Germline lookup yields CDR1 SGHRS and CDR2 YFSETQ. CDR3: CASSRGNSNTGELFF. DNA for the CDR3: TGCGCCAGCAGCCGAGGAAACTCCAACACCGGGGAGCTGTTTTTT.

Only a few counts were recorded for this clone. The V call is TRBV5-1, the J call TRBJ2-7; 11 positions agree with TRBD2. V shed 5 bases and J 1 base; nucleotides not matched to a gene: 5. From germline, CDR1 is SGHRS and CDR2 YFSETQ. The CDR3 totals 15 residues. The CDR3 spells CASRWGLAESYEQYF. DNA for the CDR3: TGCGCCAGCAGATGGGGACTAGCGGAATCCTACGAGCAGTACTTC. The whole variable domain, remainder taken from reference TRBV5-1 and TRBJ2-7, is KAGVTQTPRYLIKTRGQQVTLSCSPISGHRSVSWYQQTPGQGLQFLFEYFSETQRNKGNFPGRFSGRQFSNSRSEMNVSTLELGDSALYLCASRWGLAESYEQYFGPGTRLTVT.

This clone was seen more than once but under ten times. The chain is built from TRBV28 and TRBJ2-3; 7 bases match TRBD2. The germline gives CDR1 MDHEN, CDR2 SYDVKM. The CDR3 contains 14 residues. The ends lost 6 bases at V and 2 bases at J; junction bases unmatched: 5. In nucleotides, the CDR3 is TGTGCCAGCAGCTCGGCGGGAGACACAGATACGCAGTATTTT. This translates into CASSSAGDTDTQYF.

This clone was observed a few times. The genes are TRBV5-1 and TRBJ2-1; D remains unclear. V gave up 3 bases and J gave up 0 bases, with 10 bases separating them. The germline V gene encodes CDR1 SGHRS and CDR2 YFSETQ. This CDR3 has 15 amino acids. The CDR3 reads CASSSESSSYNEQFF. The CDR3 bases are TGCGCCAGCAGCTCTGAGTCCAGCTCCTACAATGAGCAGTTCTTC.

The chain employs TRBV7-2 and TRBJ1-5; D unresolved. Trimming removed 1 base at V and 3 bases at J, with 10 bases between. The CDR3 has 15 residues. The germline gives CDR1 SGHTA, CDR2 FQGNSA. The CDR3 bases are TGTGCCAGCAGCTTAGAGTTAGGATTCAATCAGCCCCAGCATTTT. Residues: CASSLELGFNQPQHF.

The chain has TRBV7-9 and TRBJ2-7; tentative D call: TRBD1 (6 bases). Germline V gene data show CDR1 as SEHNR and CDR2 as FQNEAQ (reference sequence). Trimming shortened V by 5 bases and J by 7 bases, and 18 bases separated the two germline ends. The CDR3 runs to 14 residues. The CDR3 coding sequence is TGTGCCAGCAGCCCTCGGGCAGGGGAGAGGGAGCAGTACTTC. It is translated as CASSPRAGEREQYF.

This clone has just a few counts. The V call is TRBV7-2, the J call TRBJ2-2; 11 bases line up with TRBD2. Trimming took 5 bases from V and 7 from J; bases not matched to a gene: 9. This CDR3 region has 16 residues. CDR1 is SGHTA, CDR2 FQGNSA, per germline. The CDR3 here is CASSPILAGGSGELFF. The CDR3 DNA follows: TGTGCCAGCAGCCCAATCCTAGCGGGAGGTAGCGGGGAGCTGTTTTTT.

The V call is TRBV7-9, the J call TRBJ2-5, with D possibly matching TRBD2 (5 bases). Looked up from germline, CDR1 is SEHNR and CDR2 is FQNEAQ (reference sequence). This CDR3 spans 16 amino acids. Between the trimmed V and J ends, which lost 5 bases and 11 bases, there was a span of 27 bases. The CDR3 is CASSPRPRGAREEQYF. DNA for the CDR3: TGTGCCAGCAGCCCCCGGCCCCGGGGTGCCCGGGAAGAGCAGTACTTC.

The chain is built from TRBV9 and TRBJ2-2, with 11 bases identical to TRBD1. With V trimmed by 1 base and J by 7 bases, 3 bases remained unmatched. The germline gives CDR1 SGDLS, CDR2 YYNGEE. CDR3 size: 15 residues. The CDR3, as DNA: TGTGCCAGCAGCGTACGGACAGGGGGCTTCGGGGAGCTGTTTTTT. Its protein is CASSVRTGGFGELFF.

The rearrangement joins TRBV9 to TRBJ2-1, with D possibly matching TRBD1 (5 bases). The CDR3 sequence is 16 residues long. The V end was cut by 0 bases, the J end by 9 bases, with 19 bases between. Germline CDR1 reads SGDLS; CDR2 reads YYNGEE. As DNA, the CDR3 is TGTGCCAGCAGCGTAGACCAAAGGTGGGTTCAGGGTGAGCAGTTCTTC. Translated: CASSVDQRWVQGEQFF.

This rearrangement joins TRBV11-2 to TRBJ2-5, with a possible D match to TRBD2 (6 bases). The CDR3 spans 16 residues. Deletions cut 2 bases from V and 3 bases from J, with 16 bases between. Germline V CDR1 and CDR2: SGHAT, FQNNGV. The CDR3 here is CASSLMFRGAKETQYF. The CDR3 DNA reads as TGTGCCAGCAGCTTAATGTTTCGCGGGGCGAAAGAGACCCAGTACTTC.

The chain combines TRBV7-9 with TRBJ2-7; TRBD2 might be the D (5 bases). V was shortened by 2 bases and J by 3 bases, with 5 bases between the two germline ends. There are 12 residues in the CDR3. The V gene's germline CDR1 is SEHNR and CDR2 FQNEAQ (reference sequence). The CDR3 sequence: CASSLRDYEQYF. For the CDR3, the DNA is TGTGCCAGCAGCTTACGGGACTACGAGCAGTACTTC.

This clone was found a few times. The chain joins TRBV2 to TRBJ2-2; D may be TRBD1 (5 bases). CDR1 and CDR2 (germline): SNHLY, FYNNEI. V shed 3 bases and J shed 7 bases, with 6 bases lying between them. The CDR3 has 12 amino acids. The CDR3 here is CASSDDSGELFF. The CDR3 DNA sequence: TGTGCCAGCAGTGACGACAGCGGGGAGCTGTTTTTT. The full variable domain, its missing parts supplied by reference TRBV2 and TRBJ2-2, is EPEVTQTPSHQVTQMGQEVILRCVPISNHLYFYWYRQILGQKVEFLVSFYNNEISEKSEIFDDQFSVERPDGSNFTLKIRSTKLEDSAMYFCASSDDSGELFFGEGSRLTVL.

This clone has just a few counts. This rearrangement joins TRBV7-9 to TRBJ2-5, with D tentatively TRBD1 (6 bases). V lost 6 bases, J lost 4 bases, and 12 bases lay in between. Germline CDR1 reads SEHNR; CDR2 reads FQNEAQ (reference sequence). This CDR3 is 13 amino acids long. The CDR3, as DNA: TGTGCCAGCAGACTAGGACAGACAGAGACCCAGTACTTC. As protein: CASRLGQTETQYF.

The chain employs TRBV7-9 and TRBJ2-7, with 8 bases fitting TRBD1. The CDR3 extends over 15 amino acids. The J segment lost 4 bases and the V segment lost 5 bases, leaving 10 bases of the junction unmatched. Germline lookup yields CDR1 SEHNR and CDR2 FQNEAQ (reference sequence). The CDR3 DNA follows: TGTGCCAGCAGCCTCGACAGGGGATACAGTTACGAGCAGTACTTC. It is translated as CASSLDRGYSYEQYF.

CDR3 nucleotides: TGTGCCAGCAGCCCGGAAGCAGGCCAGCCCCAGCATTTT. This translates into CASSPEAGQPQHF. The V and J genes are TRBV5-4 and TRBJ1-5; D gene ambiguous. The CDR3 loop spans 13 amino acids. The germline CDR1 and CDR2 sequences are SGHNT and YYREEE (reference sequence). V shed 4 bases and J shed 7 bases, with 12 bases lying between them.

This clone has more than one count but fewer than ten. This specimen includes other DNA sequences encoding the same CDR3. The rearrangement uses TRBV18 and TRBJ2-7; TRBD1 might be the D (5 bases). The CDR3 is 14 residues long. Trimming shortened V by 3 bases and J by 0 bases, and 9 bases separated the two germline ends. Germline loops: CDR1 KGHSH, CDR2 LQKENI. The CDR3 sequence is CASSPPGLSYEQYF. The CDR3 nucleotides read TGTGCCAGCTCACCCCCAGGGCTCTCCTACGAGCAGTACTTC.

In its sample, this clone was seen a few times. The chain employs TRBV7-8 and TRBJ2-7; D is uncertain. Germline lookup yields CDR1 SGHVS and CDR2 FQNEAQ. Trimming shortened V by 5 bases and J by 3 bases, and 11 bases separated the two germline ends. The CDR3 spans 13 residues. The CDR3: CASSPPSFYEQYF. CDR3 DNA sequence: TGTGCCAGCAGCCCCCCGAGCTTCTACGAGCAGTACTTC.